This T cell receptor (beta chain) was sequenced in a study of blood T cell repertoires in COVID-19. Looking at the study overall: COVID-19 samples from acute and convalescent phases originated in the United States, Italy and Spain. PBMCs, B-cell-depleted T cells, or T cells provided the cDNA or gDNA that made up the material.

This CDR3 is 17 amino acids long. Germline-derived CDR1 and CDR2 are SGHRS and YFSETQ. The V and J ends lost 4 bases and 7 bases, in that order; junction bases with no gene match: 14. The authors' processing: From reference gene primer amplification, estimates of nucleated cell counts were derived. Assay: immunoSEQ multiplex PCR; the TCRdb copy retains only in-frame clones and omits some. The V and J calls and the clone size are those of that table, but D and trimming were determined from the DNA. The table has about 83,000 clones, about 90% seen once. This chain joins TRBV5-1 and TRBJ2-1; 10 bases align to TRBD2. Source material: peripheral blood. The TCR originated in a woman aged 45 to 65 with active or convalescent COVID-19. In DNA form, the CDR3 reads TGCGCCAGCAGCCCGGGCGTGGCTAGCGGGGGTCGGAATGAGCAGTTCTTC. Translated: CASSPGVASGGRNEQFF.